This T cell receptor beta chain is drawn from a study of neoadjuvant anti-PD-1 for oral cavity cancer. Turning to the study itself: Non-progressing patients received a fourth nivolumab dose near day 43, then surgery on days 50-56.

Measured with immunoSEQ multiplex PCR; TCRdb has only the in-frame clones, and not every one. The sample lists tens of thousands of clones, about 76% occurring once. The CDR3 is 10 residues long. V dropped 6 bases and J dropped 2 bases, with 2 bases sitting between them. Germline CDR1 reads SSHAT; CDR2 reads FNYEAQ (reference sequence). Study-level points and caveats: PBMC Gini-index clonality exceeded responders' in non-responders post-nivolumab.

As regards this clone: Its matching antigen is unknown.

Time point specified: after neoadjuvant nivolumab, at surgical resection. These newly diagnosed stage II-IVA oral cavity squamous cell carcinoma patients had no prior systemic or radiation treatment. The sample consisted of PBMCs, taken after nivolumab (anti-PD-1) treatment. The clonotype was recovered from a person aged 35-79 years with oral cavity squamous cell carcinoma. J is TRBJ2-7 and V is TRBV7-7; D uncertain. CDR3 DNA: TGTGCCAGCAGGACCTACGAGCAGTACTTC. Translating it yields CASRTYEQYF.